This TCR beta chain was identified during a study of T-cell reconstitution after alpha-beta-depleted transplantation in children. General study points: There were reportedly several hundred expanded graft clones from which alpha-beta T cells came about two months after transplant.

Construction of the TCRbeta library involved unique molecular identifiers. TCRdb ran MiXCR on the PCR reads and lists one entry per CDR3 protein. The sample carries more than 400,000 distinct CDR3 sequences, over 9.5% recorded once. The CDR3 spans 14 residues. The germline CDR1 and CDR2 sequences are SQVTM and ANQGSEA. The V end was cut by 1 base, the J end by 2 bases, with 11 bases between. A few counts support this clonotype. Its antigen is currently unknown. The genes are TRBV29-1 and TRBJ1-1, with D possibly TRBD1 on 6 matching bases. The source material was PBMCs, mostly from graft donor cells, sampled 180 days after TCRalphabeta/CD19-depleted stem cell transplant. This TCR was sampled from a female patient aged 2 to 10 who had a stem cell transplant for aplastic anemia, so the T cells may come from the graft donor. The CDR3 bases are TGCAGCGTTGAAGTAAGGGGGGAAAACACTGAAGCTTTCTTT. It yields the protein CSVEVRGENTEAFF.